What follows describes a single TCR beta chain. The sample comes from a study of blood T cell repertoires in COVID-19. The ends were cut back, 4 bases at V and 0 bases at J, with 13 bases in the middle. This CDR3 is 15 amino acids long. Germline V CDR1 and CDR2: LGHDT, YNNKEL (reference sequence). Generated by immunoSEQ multiplex PCR, the TCRdb table keeps only in-frame clones and is missing some. The table has tens of thousands of clones, 84% seen once. The gene calls are TRBV3-1 (or the pseudogene TRBV3-2) and TRBJ2-7; weak D call: TRBD2 (6 bases). The sequence came from a woman aged 55-75 years with acute or convalescent COVID-19. The material sequenced was peripheral blood. The CDR3 DNA follows: TGTGCCAGCAGCCCTCTGCGGGGACCCTCCTACGAGCAGTACTTC. It specifies CASSPLRGPSYEQYF.